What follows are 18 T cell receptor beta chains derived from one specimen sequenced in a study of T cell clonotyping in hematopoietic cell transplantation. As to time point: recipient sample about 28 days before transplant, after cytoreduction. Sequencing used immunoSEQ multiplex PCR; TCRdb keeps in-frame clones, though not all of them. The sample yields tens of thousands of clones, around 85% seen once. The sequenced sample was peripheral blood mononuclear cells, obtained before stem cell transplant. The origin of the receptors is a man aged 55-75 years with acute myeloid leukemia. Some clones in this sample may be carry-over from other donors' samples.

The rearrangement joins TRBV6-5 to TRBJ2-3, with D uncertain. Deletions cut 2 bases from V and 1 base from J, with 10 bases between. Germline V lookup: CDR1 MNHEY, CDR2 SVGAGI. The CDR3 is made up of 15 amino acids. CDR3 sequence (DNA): TGTGCCAGCAGTTACGGAGCACACGGCACAGATACGCAGTATTTT. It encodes CASSYGAHGTDTQYF.

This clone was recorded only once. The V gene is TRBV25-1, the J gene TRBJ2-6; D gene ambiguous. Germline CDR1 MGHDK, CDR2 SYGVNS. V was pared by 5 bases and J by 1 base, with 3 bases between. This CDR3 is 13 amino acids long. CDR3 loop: CASSRSGANVLTF. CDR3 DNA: TGTGCCAGCAGTCGGTCTGGGGCCAACGTCCTGACTTTC.

DNA of the CDR3: TGTGCCTGGAGTGGAGGGACAGGGTCGTACGAGCAGTACTTC. This sequence encodes CAWSGGTGSYEQYF. The gene calls are TRBV30 and TRBJ2-7; TRBD1 agrees at 9 bases. The ends lost 1 base at V and 4 bases at J; junction bases unmatched: 5. This CDR3 region has 14 residues. Looked up from germline, CDR1 is GTSNPN and CDR2 is SVGIG (reference sequence). Drawing the rest from reference TRBV30 and TRBJ2-7, the complete variable domain is SQTIHQWPATLVQPVGSPLSLECTVEGTSNPNLYWYRQAAGRGLQLLFYSVGIGQISSEVPQNLSASRPQDRQFILSSKKLLLSDSGFYLCAWSGGTGSYEQYFGPGTRLTVT.

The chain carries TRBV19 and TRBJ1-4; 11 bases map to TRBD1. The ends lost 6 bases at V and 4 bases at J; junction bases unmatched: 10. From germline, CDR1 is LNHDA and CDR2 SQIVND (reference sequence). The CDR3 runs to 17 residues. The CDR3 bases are TGTGCCAGTAGGGACAGGGGGCACTCCTTTGGTAATGAAAAACTGTTTTTT. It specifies CASRDRGHSFGNEKLFF.

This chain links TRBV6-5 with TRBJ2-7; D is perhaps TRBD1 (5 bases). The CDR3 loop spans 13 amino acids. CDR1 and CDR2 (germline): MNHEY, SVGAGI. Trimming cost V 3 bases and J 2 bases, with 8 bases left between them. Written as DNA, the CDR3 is TGTGCCAGCAGTTATCAGGGAACCTACGAGCAGTACTTC. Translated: CASSYQGTYEQYF.

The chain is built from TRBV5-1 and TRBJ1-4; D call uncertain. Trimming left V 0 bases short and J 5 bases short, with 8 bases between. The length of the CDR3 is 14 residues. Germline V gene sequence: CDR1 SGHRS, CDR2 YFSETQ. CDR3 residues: CASSLGHRNEKLFF. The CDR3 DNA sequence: TGCGCCAGCAGCTTGGGTCATAGGAATGAAAAACTGTTTTTT.

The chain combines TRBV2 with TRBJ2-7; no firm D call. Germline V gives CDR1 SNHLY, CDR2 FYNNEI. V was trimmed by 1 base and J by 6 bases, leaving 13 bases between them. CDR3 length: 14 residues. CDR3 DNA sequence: TGTGCCAGCAGTGAAGTCGTTCCTGAAGGCGAGCAGTACTTC. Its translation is CASSEVVPEGEQYF.

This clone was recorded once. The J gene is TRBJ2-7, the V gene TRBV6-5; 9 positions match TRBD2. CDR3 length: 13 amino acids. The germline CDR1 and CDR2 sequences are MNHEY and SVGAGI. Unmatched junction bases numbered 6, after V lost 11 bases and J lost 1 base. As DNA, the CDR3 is TGTGCCTCGAGGAGCGGGGGGTCCTACGAGCAGTACTTC. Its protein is CASRSGGSYEQYF.

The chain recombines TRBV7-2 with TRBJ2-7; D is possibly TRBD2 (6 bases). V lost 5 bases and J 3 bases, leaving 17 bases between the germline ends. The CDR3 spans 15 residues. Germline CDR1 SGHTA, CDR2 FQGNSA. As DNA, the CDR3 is TGTGCCAGCAGCCCGGAGGGGCGCACGAGCTACGAGCAGTACTTC. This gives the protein CASSPEGRTSYEQYF.

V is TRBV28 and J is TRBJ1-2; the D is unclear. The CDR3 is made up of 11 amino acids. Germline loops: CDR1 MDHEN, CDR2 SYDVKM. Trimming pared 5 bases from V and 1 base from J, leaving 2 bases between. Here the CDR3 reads CASSDNYGYTF. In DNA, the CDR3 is TGTGCCAGCAGTGATAACTATGGCTACACCTTC.

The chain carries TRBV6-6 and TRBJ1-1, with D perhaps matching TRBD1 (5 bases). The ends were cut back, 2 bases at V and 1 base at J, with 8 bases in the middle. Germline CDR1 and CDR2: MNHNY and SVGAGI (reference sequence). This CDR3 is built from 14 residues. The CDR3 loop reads CASSYVRENTEAFF. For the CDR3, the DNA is TGTGCCAGCAGTTACGTCAGGGAGAACACTGAAGCTTTCTTT.

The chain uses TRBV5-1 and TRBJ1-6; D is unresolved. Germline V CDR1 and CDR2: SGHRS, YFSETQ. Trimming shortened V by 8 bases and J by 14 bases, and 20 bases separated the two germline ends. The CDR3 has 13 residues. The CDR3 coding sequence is TGCGCCAGGAAAATAGACACCATGGGGACCCTCCACTTT. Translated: CARKIDTMGTLHF.

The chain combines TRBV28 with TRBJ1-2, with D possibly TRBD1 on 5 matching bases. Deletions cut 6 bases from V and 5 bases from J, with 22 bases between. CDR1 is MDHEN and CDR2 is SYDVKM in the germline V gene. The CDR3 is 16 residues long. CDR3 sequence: CASRLLGDGGGYGYTF. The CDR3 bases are TGTGCCAGCAGGCTTCTGGGGGACGGAGGAGGGTATGGCTACACCTTC.

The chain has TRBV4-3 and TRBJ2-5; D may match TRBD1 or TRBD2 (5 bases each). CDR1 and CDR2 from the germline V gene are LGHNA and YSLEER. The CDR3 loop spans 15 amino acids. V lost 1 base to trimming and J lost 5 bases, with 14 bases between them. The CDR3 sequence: CASSQAGSWGETQYF. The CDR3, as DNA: TGCGCCAGCAGCCAAGCCGGAAGCTGGGGGGAGACCCAGTACTTC.

CDR3 DNA sequence: TGTGCCATCAGTGAGCCCAAAGAGAGGTATGGCTACACCTTC. Its translation is CAISEPKERYGYTF. The chain uses TRBV10-3 and TRBJ1-2; D unresolved. The CDR3 loop spans 14 amino acids. Trimming shortened V by 2 bases and J by 5 bases, and 12 bases separated the two germline ends. CDR1 is ENHRY and CDR2 is SYGVKD in the germline V gene.

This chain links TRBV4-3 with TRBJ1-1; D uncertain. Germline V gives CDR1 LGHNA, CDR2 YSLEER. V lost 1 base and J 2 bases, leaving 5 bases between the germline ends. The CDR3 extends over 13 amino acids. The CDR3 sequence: CASSQGANTEAFF. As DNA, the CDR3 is TGCGCCAGCAGCCAAGGGGCTAACACTGAAGCTTTCTTT.

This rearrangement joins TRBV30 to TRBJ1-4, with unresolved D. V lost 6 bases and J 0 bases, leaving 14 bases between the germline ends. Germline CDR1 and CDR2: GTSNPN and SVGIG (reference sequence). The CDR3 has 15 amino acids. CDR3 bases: TGTGCCTGCCCTAAGGTATGGGCAACTAATGAAAAACTGTTTTTT. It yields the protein CACPKVWATNEKLFF.

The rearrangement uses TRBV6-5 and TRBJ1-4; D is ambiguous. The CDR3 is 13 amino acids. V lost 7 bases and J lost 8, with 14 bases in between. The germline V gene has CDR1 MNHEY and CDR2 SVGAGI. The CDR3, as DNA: TGTGCCAGCACCGGGCCCGGATACGAAAAACTGTTTTTT. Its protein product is CASTGPGYEKLFF.